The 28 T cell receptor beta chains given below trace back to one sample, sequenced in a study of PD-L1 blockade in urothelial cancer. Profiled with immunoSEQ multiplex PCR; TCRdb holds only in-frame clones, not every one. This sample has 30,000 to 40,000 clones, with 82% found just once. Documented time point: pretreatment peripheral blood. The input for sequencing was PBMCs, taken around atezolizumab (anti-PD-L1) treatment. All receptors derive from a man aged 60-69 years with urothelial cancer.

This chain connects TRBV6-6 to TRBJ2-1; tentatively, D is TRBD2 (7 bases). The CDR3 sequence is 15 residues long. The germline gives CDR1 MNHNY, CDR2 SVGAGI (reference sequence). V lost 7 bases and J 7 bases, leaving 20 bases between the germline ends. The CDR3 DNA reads TGTGCCAGCATAGGTGGGGGGGGCCTTGGGAATGAGCAGTTCTTC. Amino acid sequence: CASIGGGGLGNEQFF.

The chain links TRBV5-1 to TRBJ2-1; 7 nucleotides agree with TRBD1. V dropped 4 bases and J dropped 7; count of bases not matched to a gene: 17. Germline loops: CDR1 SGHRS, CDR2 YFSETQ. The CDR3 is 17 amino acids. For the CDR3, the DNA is TGCGCCAGCAGCACCAACGGCGGCGGACAGGAATCTAATGAGCAGTTCTTC. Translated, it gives CASSTNGGGQESNEQFF.

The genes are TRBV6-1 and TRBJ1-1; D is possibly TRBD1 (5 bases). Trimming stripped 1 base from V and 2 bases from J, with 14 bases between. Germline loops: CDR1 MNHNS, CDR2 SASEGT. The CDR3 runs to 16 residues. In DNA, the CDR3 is TGTGCCAGCAGTGAAGTCCCAGGGATCTACAACACTGAAGCTTTCTTT. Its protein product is CASSEVPGIYNTEAFF.

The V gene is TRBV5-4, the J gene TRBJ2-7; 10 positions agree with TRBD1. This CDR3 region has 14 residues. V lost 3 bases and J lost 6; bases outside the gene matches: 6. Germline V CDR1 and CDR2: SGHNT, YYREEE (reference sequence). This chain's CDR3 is CASSSGQGRAEQYF. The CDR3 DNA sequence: TGTGCCAGCAGCTCGGGACAGGGGAGGGCCGAGCAGTACTTC. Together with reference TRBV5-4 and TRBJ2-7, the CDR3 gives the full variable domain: ETGVTQSPTHLIKTRGQQVTLRCSSQSGHNTVSWYQQALGQGPQFIFQYYREEENGRGNFPPRFSGLQFPNYSSELNVNALELDDSALYLCASSSGQGRAEQYFGPGTRLTVT.

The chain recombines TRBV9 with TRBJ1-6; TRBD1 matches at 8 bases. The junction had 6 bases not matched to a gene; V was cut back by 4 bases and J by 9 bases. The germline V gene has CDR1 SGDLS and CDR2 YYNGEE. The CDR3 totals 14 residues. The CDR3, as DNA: TGTGCCAGCAGCTTACAGGGGGATGGTTCACCCCTCCACTTT. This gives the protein CASSLQGDGSPLHF.

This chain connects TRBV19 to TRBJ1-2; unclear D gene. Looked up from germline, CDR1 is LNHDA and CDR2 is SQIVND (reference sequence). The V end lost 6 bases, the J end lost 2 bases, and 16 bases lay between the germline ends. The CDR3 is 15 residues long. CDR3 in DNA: TGTGCCAGTAGGCCGGAGGACGGTCGAAACTATGGCTACACCTTC. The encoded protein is CASRPEDGRNYGYTF.

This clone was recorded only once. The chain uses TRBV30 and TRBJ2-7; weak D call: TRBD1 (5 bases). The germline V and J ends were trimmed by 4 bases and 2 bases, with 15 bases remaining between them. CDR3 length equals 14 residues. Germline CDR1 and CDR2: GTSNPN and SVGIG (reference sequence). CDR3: CAWNRGSMAYEQYF. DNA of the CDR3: TGTGCCTGGAATAGGGGCAGTATGGCCTACGAGCAGTACTTC.

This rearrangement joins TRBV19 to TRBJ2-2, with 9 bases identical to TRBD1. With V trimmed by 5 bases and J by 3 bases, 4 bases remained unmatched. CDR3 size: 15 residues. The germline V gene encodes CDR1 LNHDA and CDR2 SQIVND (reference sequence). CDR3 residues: CASSGQGPYTGELFF. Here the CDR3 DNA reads TGTGCCAGTAGTGGACAGGGGCCTTACACCGGGGAGCTGTTTTTT.

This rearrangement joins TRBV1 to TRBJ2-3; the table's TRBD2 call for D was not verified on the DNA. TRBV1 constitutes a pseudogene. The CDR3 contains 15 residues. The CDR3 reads CTSFSGGPYTDTQYF. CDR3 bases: TGCACCAGTTTTAGCGGGGGGCCGTACACAGATACGCAGTATTTT.

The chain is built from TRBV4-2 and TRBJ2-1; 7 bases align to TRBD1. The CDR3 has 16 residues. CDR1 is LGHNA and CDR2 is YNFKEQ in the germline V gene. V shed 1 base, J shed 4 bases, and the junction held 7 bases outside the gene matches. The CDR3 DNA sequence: TGTGCCAGCAGCCAAGGGCTCCAGGGGGTTTACAATGAGCAGTTCTTC. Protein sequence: CASSQGLQGVYNEQFF.

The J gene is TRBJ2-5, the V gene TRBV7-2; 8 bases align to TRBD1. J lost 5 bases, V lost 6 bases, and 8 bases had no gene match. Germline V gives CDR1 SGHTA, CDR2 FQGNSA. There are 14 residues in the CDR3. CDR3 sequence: CASRQGEAGETQYF. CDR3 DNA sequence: TGTGCCAGCAGACAGGGGGAGGCCGGGGAGACCCAGTACTTC. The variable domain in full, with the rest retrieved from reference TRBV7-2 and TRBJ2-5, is GAGVSQSPSNKVTEKGKDVELRCDPISGHTALYWYRQSLGQGLEFLIYFQGNSAPDKSGLPSDRFSAERTGGSVSTLTIQRTQQEDSAVYLCASRQGEAGETQYFGPGTRLLVL.

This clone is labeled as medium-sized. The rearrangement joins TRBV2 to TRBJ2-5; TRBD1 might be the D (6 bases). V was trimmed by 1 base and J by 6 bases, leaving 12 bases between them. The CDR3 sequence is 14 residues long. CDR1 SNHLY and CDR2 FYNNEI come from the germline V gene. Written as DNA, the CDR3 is TGTGCCAGCAGTGAAGGACGGCAGGGGAAGACCCAGTACTTC. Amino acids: CASSEGRQGKTQYF.

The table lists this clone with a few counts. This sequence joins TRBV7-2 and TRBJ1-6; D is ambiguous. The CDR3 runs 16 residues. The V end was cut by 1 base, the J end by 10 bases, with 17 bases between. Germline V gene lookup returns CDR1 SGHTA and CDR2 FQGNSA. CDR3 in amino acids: CASSLGSSWALSPLHF. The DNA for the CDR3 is TGTGCCAGCAGCTTAGGGTCCTCTTGGGCCCTGTCACCCCTCCACTTT.

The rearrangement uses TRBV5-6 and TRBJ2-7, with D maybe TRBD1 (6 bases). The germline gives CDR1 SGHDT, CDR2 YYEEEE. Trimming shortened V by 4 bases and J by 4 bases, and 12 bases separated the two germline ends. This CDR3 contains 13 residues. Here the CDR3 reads CASSDRTVYEQYF. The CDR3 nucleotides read TGTGCCAGCAGCGACCGGACAGTATACGAGCAGTACTTC.

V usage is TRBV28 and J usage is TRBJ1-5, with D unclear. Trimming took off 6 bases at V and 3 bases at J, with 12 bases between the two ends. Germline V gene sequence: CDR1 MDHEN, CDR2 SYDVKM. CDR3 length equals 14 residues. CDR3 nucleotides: TGTGCCAGCAGGGAGGGCCCACCCAATCAGCCCCAGCATTTT. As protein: CASREGPPNQPQHF. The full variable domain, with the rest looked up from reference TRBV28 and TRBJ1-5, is DVKVTQSSRYLVKRTGEKVFLECVQDMDHENMFWYRQDPGLGLRLIYFSYDVKMKEKGDIPEGYSVSREKKERFSLILESASTNQTSMYLCASREGPPNQPQHFGDGTRLSIL.

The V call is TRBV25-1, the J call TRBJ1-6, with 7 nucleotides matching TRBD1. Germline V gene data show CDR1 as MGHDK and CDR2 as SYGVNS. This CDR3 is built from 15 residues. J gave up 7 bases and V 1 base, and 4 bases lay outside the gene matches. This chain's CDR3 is CASSESARGNSPLHF. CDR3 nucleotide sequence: TGTGCCAGCAGTGAATCGGCCAGGGGGAATTCACCCCTCCACTTT.

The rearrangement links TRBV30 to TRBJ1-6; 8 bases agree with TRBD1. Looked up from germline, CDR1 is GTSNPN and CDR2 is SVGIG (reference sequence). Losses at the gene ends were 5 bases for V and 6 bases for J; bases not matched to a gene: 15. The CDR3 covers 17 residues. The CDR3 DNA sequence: TGTGCCTGGTCCTCAGGGGGCGGGACCCATCCTAATTCACCCCTCCACTTT. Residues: CAWSSGGGTHPNSPLHF.

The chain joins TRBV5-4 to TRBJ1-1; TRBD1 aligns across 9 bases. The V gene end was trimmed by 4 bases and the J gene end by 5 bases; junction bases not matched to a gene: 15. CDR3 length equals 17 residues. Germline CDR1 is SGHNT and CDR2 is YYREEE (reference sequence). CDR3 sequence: CASSQGTGPPGGTEAFF. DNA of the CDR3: TGTGCCAGCAGCCAAGGGACAGGGCCGCCAGGGGGTACTGAAGCTTTCTTT.

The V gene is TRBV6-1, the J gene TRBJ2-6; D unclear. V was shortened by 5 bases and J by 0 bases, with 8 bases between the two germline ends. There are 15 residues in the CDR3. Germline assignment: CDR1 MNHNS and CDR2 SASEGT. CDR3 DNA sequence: TGTGCCAGCAGTCTCGGTTCCTCTGGGGCCAACGTCCTGACTTTC. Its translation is CASSLGSSGANVLTF.

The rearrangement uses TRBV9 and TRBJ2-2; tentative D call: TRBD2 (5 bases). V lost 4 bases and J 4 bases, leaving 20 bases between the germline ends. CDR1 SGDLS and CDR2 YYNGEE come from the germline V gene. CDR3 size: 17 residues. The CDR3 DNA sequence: TGTGCCAGCAGCCCCGGGGTGTGGCTAGCCGCCACCGGGGAGCTGTTTTTT. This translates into CASSPGVWLAATGELFF.

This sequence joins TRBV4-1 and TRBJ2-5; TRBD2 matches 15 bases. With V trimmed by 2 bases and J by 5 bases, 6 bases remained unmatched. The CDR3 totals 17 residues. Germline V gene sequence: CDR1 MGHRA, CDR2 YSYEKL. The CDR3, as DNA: TGCGCCAGCAGCCAATCCGGACTAGCGGGGGGGAGTGAGACCCAGTACTTC. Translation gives CASSQSGLAGGSETQYF.

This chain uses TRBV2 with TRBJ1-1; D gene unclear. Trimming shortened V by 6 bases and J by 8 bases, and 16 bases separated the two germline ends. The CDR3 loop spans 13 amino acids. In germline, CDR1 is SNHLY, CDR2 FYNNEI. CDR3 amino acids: CASREREGREAFF. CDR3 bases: TGTGCCAGCAGGGAGCGGGAGGGTAGGGAAGCTTTCTTT. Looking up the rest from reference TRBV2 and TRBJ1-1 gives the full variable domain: EPEVTQTPSHQVTQMGQEVILRCVPISNHLYFYWYRQILGQKVEFLVSFYNNEISEKSEIFDDQFSVERPDGSNFTLKIRSTKLEDSAMYFCASREREGREAFFGQGTRLTVV.

In DNA, the CDR3 is TGTGCCAGCAGTGAGCGAACCAACGAGCAGTACTTC. Its protein is CASSERTNEQYF. This chain uses TRBV6-1 with TRBJ2-7; D remains ambiguous. V lost 3 bases to trimming and J lost 5 bases, with 8 bases between them. The CDR3 is 12 amino acids. Germline V gene data show CDR1 as MNHNS and CDR2 as SASEGT.

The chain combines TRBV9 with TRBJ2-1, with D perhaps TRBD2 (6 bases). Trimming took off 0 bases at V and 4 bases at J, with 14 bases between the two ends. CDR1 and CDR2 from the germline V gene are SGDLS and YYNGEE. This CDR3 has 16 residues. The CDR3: CASSVAEGREYNEQFF. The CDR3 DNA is TGTGCCAGCAGCGTAGCGGAGGGTAGGGAATACAATGAGCAGTTCTTC.

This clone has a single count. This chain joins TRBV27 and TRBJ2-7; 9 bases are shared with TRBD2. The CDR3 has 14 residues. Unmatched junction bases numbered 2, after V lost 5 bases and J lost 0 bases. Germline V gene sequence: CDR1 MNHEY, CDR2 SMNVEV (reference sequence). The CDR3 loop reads CASSERGASYEQYF. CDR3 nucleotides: TGTGCCAGCAGTGAGCGGGGGGCCTCCTACGAGCAGTACTTC.

CDR3 amino acids: CASTPAGQGTYEQYF. CDR3 sequence (DNA): TGTGCCAGTACCCCGGCGGGACAGGGAACCTACGAGCAGTACTTC. J is TRBJ2-7 and V is TRBV19; TRBD1 aligns across 9 bases. In germline, CDR1 is LNHDA, CDR2 SQIVND (reference sequence). The CDR3 extends over 15 amino acids. J lost 2 bases, V lost 7 bases, and 9 bases had no gene match.

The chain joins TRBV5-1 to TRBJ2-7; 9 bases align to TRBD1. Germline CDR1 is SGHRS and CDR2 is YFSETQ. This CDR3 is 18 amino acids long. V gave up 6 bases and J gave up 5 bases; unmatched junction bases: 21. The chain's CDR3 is CASTRGGAAGTGRDEQYF. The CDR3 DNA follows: TGCGCCAGCACCAGGGGGGGAGCCGCCGGGACAGGGAGGGACGAGCAGTACTTC.

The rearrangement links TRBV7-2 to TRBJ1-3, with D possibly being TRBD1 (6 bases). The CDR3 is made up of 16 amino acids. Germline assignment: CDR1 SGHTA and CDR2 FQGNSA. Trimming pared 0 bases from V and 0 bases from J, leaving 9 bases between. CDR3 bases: TGTGCCAGCAGCTTAGCGGGACAAAACTCTGGAAACACCATATATTTT. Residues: CASSLAGQNSGNTIYF. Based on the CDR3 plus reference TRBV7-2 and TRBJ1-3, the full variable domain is GAGVSQSPSNKVTEKGKDVELRCDPISGHTALYWYRQSLGQGLEFLIYFQGNSAPDKSGLPSDRFSAERTGGSVSTLTIQRTQQEDSAVYLCASSLAGQNSGNTIYFGEGSWLTVV.